This paragraph reports one TCR beta chain. The data derive from a study of cytomegalovirus exposure and HLA in healthy donors. 13 Jbeta primers and 60 Vbeta primers were used for the PCR. Only in-frame clones appear in the TCRdb table, and some are missing; sequencing was by immunoSEQ multiplex PCR. Counted here are under 200,000 clones, around 77% occurring once; the ten biggest clones make up 2% to 2.5%. The V and J ends lost 0 bases and 0 bases respectively, with 3 bases between them. The CDR3 sequence is 13 residues long. The germline V gene has CDR1 SGHTA and CDR2 FQGNSA. This clonotype was sampled from a woman aged 25 to 45 in good health and CMV-seropositive. V usage is TRBV7-2 and J usage is TRBJ2-7; D ambiguous. Sequenced input: PBMCs. The chain's CDR3 is CASSLASSYEQYF. The CDR3 nucleotides are TGTGCCAGCAGCTTAGCGAGCTCCTACGAGCAGTACTTC.